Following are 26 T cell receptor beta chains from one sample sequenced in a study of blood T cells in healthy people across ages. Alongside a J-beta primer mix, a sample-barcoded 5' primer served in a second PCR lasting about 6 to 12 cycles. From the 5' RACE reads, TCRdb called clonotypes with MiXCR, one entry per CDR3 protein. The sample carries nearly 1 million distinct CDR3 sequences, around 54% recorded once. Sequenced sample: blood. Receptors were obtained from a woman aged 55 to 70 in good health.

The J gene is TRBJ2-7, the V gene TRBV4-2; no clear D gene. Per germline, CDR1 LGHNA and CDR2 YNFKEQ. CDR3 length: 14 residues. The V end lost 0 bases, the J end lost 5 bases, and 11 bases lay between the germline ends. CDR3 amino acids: CASSQDPVPNEQYF. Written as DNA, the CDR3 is TGTGCCAGCAGCCAAGATCCGGTCCCCAACGAGCAGTACTTC.

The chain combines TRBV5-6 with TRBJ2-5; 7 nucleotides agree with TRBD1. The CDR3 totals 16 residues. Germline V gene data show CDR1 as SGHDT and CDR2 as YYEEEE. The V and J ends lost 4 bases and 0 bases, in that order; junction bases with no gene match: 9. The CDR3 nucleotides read TGTGCCAGCAGCCCCACCGGGACAGAGCACCAAGAGACCCAGTACTTC. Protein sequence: CASSPTGTEHQETQYF.

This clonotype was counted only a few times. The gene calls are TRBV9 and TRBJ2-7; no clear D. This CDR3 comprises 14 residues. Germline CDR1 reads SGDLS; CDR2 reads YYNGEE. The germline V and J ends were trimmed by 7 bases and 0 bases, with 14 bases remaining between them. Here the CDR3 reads CASALGSSSYEQYF. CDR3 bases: TGTGCCAGCGCCTTGGGGTCTAGCTCCTACGAGCAGTACTTC.

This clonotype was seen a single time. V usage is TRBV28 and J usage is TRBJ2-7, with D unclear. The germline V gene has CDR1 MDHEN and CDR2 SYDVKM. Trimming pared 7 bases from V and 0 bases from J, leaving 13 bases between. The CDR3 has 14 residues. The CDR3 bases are TGTGCCAGCACCCAAAACCCGAGCTCCTACGAGCAGTACTTC. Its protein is CASTQNPSSYEQYF. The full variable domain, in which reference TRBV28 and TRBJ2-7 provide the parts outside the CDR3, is DVKVTQSSRYLVKRTGEKVFLECVQDMDHENMFWYRQDPGLGLRLIYFSYDVKMKEKGDIPEGYSVSREKKERFSLILESASTNQTSMYLCASTQNPSSYEQYFGPGTRLTVT.

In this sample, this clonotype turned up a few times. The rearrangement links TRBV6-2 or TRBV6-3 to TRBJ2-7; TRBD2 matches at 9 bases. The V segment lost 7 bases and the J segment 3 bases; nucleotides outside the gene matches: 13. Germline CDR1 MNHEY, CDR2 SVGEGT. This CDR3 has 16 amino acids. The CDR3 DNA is TGTGCCAGCACCCCCAGGCGGGCTAGCGGGAACTACGAGCAGTACTTC. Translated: CASTPRRASGNYEQYF.

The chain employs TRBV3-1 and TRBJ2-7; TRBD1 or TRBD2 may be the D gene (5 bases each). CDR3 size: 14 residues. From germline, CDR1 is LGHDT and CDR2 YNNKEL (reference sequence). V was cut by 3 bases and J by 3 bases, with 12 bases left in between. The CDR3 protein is CASSQGPAGYEQYF. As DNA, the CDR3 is TGTGCCAGCAGCCAGGGACCGGCCGGCTACGAGCAGTACTTC.

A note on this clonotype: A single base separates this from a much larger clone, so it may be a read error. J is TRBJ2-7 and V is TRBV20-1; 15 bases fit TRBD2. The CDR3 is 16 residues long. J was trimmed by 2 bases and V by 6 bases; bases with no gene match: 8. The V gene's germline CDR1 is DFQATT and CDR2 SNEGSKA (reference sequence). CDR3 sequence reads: CSATSGLAGGPYEQYF. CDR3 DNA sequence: TGCAGTGCCACGTCGGGACTAGCGGGAGGACCCTACGAGCAGTACTTC.

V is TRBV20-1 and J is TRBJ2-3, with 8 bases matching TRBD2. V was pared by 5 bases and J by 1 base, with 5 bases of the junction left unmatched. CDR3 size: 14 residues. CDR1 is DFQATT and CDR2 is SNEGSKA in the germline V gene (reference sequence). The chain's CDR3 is CSAHTSGGTDTQYF. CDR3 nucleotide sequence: TGCAGTGCTCATACTAGCGGAGGCACAGATACGCAGTATTTT.

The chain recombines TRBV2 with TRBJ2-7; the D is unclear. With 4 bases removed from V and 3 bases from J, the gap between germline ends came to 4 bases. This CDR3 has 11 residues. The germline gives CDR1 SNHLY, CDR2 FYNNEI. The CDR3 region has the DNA TGTGCCAGCAGTGGGTACTACGAGCAGTACTTC. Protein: CASSGYYEQYF.

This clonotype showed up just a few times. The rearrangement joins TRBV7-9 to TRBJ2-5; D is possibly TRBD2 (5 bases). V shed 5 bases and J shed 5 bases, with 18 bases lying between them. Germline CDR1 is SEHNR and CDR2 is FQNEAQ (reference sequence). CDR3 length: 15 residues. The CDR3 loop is CASSPVEGLVETQYF. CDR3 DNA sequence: TGTGCCAGCAGCCCGGTCGAGGGATTGGTGGAGACCCAGTACTTC.

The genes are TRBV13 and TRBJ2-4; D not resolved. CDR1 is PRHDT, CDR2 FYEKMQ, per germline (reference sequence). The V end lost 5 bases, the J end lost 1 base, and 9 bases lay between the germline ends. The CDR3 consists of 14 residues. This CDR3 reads CASSGFTAKNIQYF. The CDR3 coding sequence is TGTGCCAGCAGCGGATTTACGGCCAAAAACATTCAGTACTTC. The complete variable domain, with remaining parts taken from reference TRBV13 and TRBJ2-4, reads AAGVIQSPRHLIKEKRETATLKCYPIPRHDTVYWYQQGPGQDPQFLISFYEKMQSDKGSIPDRFSAQQFSDYHSELNMSSLELGDSALYFCASSGFTAKNIQYFGAGTRLSVL.

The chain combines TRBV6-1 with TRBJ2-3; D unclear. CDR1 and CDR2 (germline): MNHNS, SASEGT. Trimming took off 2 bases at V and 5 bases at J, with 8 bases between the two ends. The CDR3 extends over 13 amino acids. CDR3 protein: CASSEMFQDTQYF. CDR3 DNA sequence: TGTGCCAGCAGTGAAATGTTTCAAGATACGCAGTATTTT.

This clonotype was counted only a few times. For the CDR3, the DNA is TGCAGTGCTTTTGGGGGACTAGCGGGAGGTGAGCAGTTCTTC. Amino acid sequence: CSAFGGLAGGEQFF. The rearrangement uses TRBV20-1 and TRBJ2-1; TRBD2 aligns across 15 bases. The germline V gene encodes CDR1 DFQATT and CDR2 SNEGSKA (reference sequence). Germline trimming cut 5 bases from V and 9 bases from J; bases unmatched to any gene: 5. CDR3 length: 14 amino acids.

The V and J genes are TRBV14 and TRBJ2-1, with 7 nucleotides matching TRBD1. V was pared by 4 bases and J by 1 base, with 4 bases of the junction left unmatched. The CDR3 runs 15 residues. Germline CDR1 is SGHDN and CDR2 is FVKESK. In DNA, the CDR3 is TGTGCCAGCAGCCCGGGACAGCGATCCTACAATGAGCAGTTCTTC. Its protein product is CASSPGQRSYNEQFF.

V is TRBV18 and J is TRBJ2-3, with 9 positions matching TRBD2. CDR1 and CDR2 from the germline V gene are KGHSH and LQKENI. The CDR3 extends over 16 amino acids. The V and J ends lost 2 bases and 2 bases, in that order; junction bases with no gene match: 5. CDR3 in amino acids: CASSPESGRITDTQYF. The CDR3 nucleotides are TGTGCCAGCTCACCAGAGAGCGGGAGGATCACAGATACGCAGTATTTT.

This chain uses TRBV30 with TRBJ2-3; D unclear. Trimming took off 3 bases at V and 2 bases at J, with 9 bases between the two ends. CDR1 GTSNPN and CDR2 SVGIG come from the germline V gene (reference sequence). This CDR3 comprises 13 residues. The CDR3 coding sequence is TGTGCCTGGAGAGGGCGTTCCACAGATACGCAGTATTTT. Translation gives CAWRGRSTDTQYF.

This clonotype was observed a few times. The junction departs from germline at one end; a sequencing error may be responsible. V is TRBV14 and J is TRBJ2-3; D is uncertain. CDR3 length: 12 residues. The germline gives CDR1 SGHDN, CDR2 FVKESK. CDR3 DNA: TGTGCCAGTAGCCCCCAACACACGACGCAGTATTTT. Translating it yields CASSPQHTTQYF.

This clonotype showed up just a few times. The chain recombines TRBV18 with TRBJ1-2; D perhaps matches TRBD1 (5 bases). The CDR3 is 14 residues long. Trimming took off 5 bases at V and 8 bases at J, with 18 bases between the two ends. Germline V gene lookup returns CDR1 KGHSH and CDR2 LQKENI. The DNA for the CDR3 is TGTGCCAGCTCATCCTCCGGGACCGACTGGGGCTACACCTTC. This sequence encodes CASSSSGTDWGYTF.

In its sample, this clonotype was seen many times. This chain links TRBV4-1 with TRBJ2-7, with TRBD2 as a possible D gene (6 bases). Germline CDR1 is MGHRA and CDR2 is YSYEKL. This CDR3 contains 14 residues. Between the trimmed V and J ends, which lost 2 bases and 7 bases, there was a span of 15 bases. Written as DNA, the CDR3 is TGCGCCAGCAGCCAATCCGCACTAGCCAATGAGCAGTACTTC. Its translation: CASSQSALANEQYF.

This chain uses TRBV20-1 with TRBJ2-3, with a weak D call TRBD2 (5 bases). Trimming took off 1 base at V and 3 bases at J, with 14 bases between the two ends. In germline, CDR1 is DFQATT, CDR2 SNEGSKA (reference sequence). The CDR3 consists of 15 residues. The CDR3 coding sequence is TGCAGTGCTAGAGGAGAGGCGGGTTGGACAGATACGCAGTATTTT. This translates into CSARGEAGWTDTQYF.

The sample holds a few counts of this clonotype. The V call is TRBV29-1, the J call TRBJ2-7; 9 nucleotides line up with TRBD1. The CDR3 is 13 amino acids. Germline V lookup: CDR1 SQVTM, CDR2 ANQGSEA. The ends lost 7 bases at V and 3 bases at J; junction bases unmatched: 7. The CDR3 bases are TGCAGCGCAGACCCGGGACAGGGCTACGAGCAGTACTTC. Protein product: CSADPGQGYEQYF.

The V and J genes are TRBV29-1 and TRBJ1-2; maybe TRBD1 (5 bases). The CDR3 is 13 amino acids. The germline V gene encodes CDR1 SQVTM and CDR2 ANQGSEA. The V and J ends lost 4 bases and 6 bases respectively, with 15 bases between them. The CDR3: CSVAGQPVNGYTF. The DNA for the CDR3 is TGCAGCGTTGCGGGGCAGCCCGTTAATGGCTACACCTTC.

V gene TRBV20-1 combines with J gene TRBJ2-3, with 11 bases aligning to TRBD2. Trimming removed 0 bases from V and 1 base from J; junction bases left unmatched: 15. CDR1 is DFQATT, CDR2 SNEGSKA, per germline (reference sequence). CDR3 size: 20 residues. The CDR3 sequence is CSARDARSASGRRGTDTQYF. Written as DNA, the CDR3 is TGCAGTGCTAGAGATGCCCGCTCGGCTAGCGGGAGGAGGGGCACAGATACGCAGTATTTT.

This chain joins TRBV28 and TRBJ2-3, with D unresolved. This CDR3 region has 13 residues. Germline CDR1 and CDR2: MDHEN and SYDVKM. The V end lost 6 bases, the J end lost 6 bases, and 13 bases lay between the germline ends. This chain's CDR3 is CASSRRTSDTQYF. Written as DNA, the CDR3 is TGTGCCAGCAGCCGACGGACCTCGGATACGCAGTATTTT. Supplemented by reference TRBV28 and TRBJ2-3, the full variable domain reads DVKVTQSSRYLVKRTGEKVFLECVQDMDHENMFWYRQDPGLGLRLIYFSYDVKMKEKGDIPEGYSVSREKKERFSLILESASTNQTSMYLCASSRRTSDTQYFGPGTRLTVL.

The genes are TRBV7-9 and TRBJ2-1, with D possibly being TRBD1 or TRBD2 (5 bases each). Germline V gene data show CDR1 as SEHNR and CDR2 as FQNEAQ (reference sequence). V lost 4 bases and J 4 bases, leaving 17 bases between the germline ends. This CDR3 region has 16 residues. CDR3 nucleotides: TGTGCCAGCAGCTCATATGGTGTCGGGACGTACAATGAGCAGTTCTTC. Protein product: CASSSYGVGTYNEQFF.

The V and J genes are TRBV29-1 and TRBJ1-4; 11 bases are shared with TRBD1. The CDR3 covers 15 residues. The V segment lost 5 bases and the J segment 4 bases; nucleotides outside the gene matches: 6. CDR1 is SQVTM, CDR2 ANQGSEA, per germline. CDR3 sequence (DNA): TGCAGCGTTTCGGACAGGGGGCTAGGTAATGAAAAACTGTTTTTT. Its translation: CSVSDRGLGNEKLFF.